This T cell receptor (beta chain) was observed in a study of identical twins. This CDR3 is 14 amino acids long. V was clipped by 3 bases and J by 8 bases, with 14 bases between them. From germline, CDR1 is LNHDA and CDR2 SQIVND (reference sequence). Points from the study as a whole: Among beta out-of-frame sequences, excess sharing between twins appeared weaker.

This clonotype was seen only a few times. Its antigen is unknown. TCRdb re-analysed the 5' RACE reads in MiXCR, keeping a single row per CDR3 protein. In the table there are 400,000 to 550,000 distinct CDR3 sequences, approximately 22% of which are singletons. This sample also appeared in a second study, on T cells expressing NK-cell markers. From that paper: Whether expanded NKG2C+ T cell clones were HCMV specific stayed uncertain.

This chain joins TRBV19 and TRBJ2-1; D ambiguous. The clonotype originates from a woman aged 18-29 years in good health. The sample was CD4+ T cells sorted from blood. CDR3 bases: TGTGCCAGTAGTATGGCCTCCGTGTGGGATGAGCAGTTCTTC. This gives the protein CASSMASVWDEQFF.